The 2 T cell receptor beta chains presented below share a single source sample, sequenced in a study of response to subunit inactivated influenza vaccine. From the RT-PCR reads, TCRdb called clonotypes with MiXCR, one entry per CDR3 protein. Altogether under 200,000 distinct CDR3 sequences are present, approximately 12% being singletons, with the ten largest covering approximately 39%. Specimen: CD8+ T cells sorted from PBMCs, collected about 24 months after vaccination. These receptor sequences come from a man aged 45 to 75 who received an inactivated influenza vaccine.

This clonotype came up a few times. This chain uses TRBV29-1 with TRBJ1-2; D call uncertain. V lost 7 bases to trimming and J lost 1 base, with 7 bases between them. The CDR3 contains 11 residues. The germline CDR1 and CDR2 sequences are SQVTM and ANQGSEA. The CDR3 sequence is CSGVYNYGYTF. CDR3 nucleotides: TGCAGCGGAGTTTATAACTATGGCTACACCTTC.

This sequence joins TRBV5-6 and TRBJ2-7; D gene ambiguous. The CDR3 is 14 residues long. V was trimmed by 0 bases and J by 1 base, leaving 8 bases between them. CDR1 and CDR2 from the germline V gene are SGHDT and YYEEEE. The CDR3: CASSLAPRSYEQYF. For the CDR3, the DNA is TGTGCCAGCAGCTTGGCGCCTCGTTCCTACGAGCAGTACTTC.